This T cell receptor beta chain stems from a study of shared clonotypes between healthy human individuals (dated by TCRdb to about 2020). In terms of the full investigation: The cohort included a few men and a couple of women between 18 and 49 years of age. For each donor, three plates each were used for CD4 naive and CD4 memory, two plates were used for CD8 naive, and one plate was used for CD8 memory. To increase sequencing depth and limit assay-specific biases, different laboratories used diverse techniques to prepare libraries and sequence TCR repertoires. Blood TCR repertoires of five healthy adults were deeply sequenced to estimate repertoire size and the extent of clonotype sharing between individuals. Each donor's leukapheresis produced roughly between about 0.8 and 8.9 billion PBMCs. Broader findings and caveats from the paper: Naive subsets generally had larger estimated clonotype richness than memory subsets. Clonotypes shared by all four sorted-subset donors showed higher generation probabilities than non-shared clonotypes. When several donors were compared, the shared fraction of clonotypes was 5% to 6.5% for naive CD4, about 4% for naive CD8, 2% to 2.5% for memory CD4, and 0.35% to 0.4% for memory CD8. Only blood was sampled, and tissue TCR repertoires likely differ from those in blood. The small number of donors limited the genetic and exposure-history diversity represented. Based on pairwise subsampling, the degree of clonotype sharing among donors was expected to be affected by sequencing depth. Incomplete sequencing was indicated by rarefaction of sorted-subset datasets, despite the large sequencing depth.

Note on this clone: Its antigen is currently not known. Base qualities are missing; no much larger clone stands one base away.

Using the deep immunoSEQ assay, TCR CDR3 regions were amplified from genomic DNA by multiplex PCR. Extracted genomic DNA from each cell subset was distributed evenly across all wells of several immunoSEQ 96-well plates, and each plate was treated as a replicate. For sorted subsets, each replicate PCR was loaded with roughly 190 ng genomic DNA, equivalent to some 27,000 T cell genomes. Purified libraries were measured with a Qubit 3.0 fluorometer, size-checked on a Bioanalyzer 2100, and measured again with the KAPA Library Quantification kit. A separate single-read 150-cycle Illumina NextSeq 550 flow cell was used to sequence each immunoSEQ 96-well plate. The original pipeline was this. Because only junctional sequences without quality scores were contained in the immunoSEQ output, filtering matching that applied to full-length reads could not be performed. To assign V/J genes and CDR3, sequences were annotated using PyIR, a Python wrapper for IgBLAST v1.9, with IMGT germline references. Reads were filtered out if the reads had weak V/J assignments (E-value above 1e-6), no CDR3, stop codons, out-of-frame junctions, or ambiguous translated residues. V3J clonotypes were defined as sequences sharing an identical inferred V gene, J gene, and CDR3 amino acid sequence. Percentage overlap between repertoires was computed as shared unique clonotypes divided by the size of the smaller repertoire. RTK rarefaction, the Chao1 estimator, and Recon v2.1 estimates of unobserved clonotypes were used to assess repertoire richness. For all TCRbeta clonotypes obtained by the gDNA method from a handful of donors, generation probabilities were computed with OLGA. This immuneACCESS table, as held by TCRdb, lists in-frame sequences with V and J called but not all clones. Of the missing ones, under half trace to an unresolved V gene in checked studies; the others have no known cause. D and trimming were read from the DNA, whereas the V and J calls and clone size are those reported in that table. The sample table shows around 1.4 million clones, and about 98.5% are seen once. The ten largest account for about 0.35% of the sample.

From the cysteine through the phenylalanine, the CDR3 covers 13 amino acids. Only CDR3 DNA remains: 39 bases, in frame from the first base. Between the V and J ends, shortened by 5 bases and 4 bases respectively, the junction contains 12 bases. CDR1 and CDR2, looked up from the germline V gene (reference sequence), are SEHNR and FQNEAQ. Donors were healthy HIV-negative adults with no recently reported acute infections or vaccinations. All donors were Caucasian adults living in Nashville, Tennessee, USA. Magnetic negative selection was used to enrich CD4+ T cells, after which naive cells were positively selected on CD45RA and the negative fraction became the memory subset. After blood collection by leukapheresis, PBMCs were isolated using Ficoll-Histopaque density gradient centrifugation and then cryopreserved in the vapor phase of liquid nitrogen. Purity and quantity of every magnetically sorted T cell population were checked by analytical flow cytometry. Genomic DNA was isolated from every sorted fraction and measured by UV absorbance on a Nanodrop 2000c.

The sample was naive CD4+ T cells sorted from blood. Taken with the paper, the label for cell subset or site translates to: CD45RA+ positively selected. The sequence came from a man aged 25-40 years in good health. The rearrangement combines TRBV7-9 with TRBJ2-7; TRBD2 could be the D gene, as 5 bases match. The DNA sequence is given as TGTGCCAGCAGCGGGAGCAGGCTTTACGAGCAGTACTTC. Translated, it reads CASSGSRLYEQYF. Outside the CDR3, residues come from the reference TRBV7-9 and TRBJ2-7 proteins, so the full variable domain is: DTGVSQNPRHKITKRGQNVTFRCDPISEHNRLYWYRQTLGQGPEFLTYFQNEAQLEKSRLLSDRFSAERPKGSFSTLEIQRTEQGDSAMYLCASSGSRLYEQYFGPGTRLTVT.